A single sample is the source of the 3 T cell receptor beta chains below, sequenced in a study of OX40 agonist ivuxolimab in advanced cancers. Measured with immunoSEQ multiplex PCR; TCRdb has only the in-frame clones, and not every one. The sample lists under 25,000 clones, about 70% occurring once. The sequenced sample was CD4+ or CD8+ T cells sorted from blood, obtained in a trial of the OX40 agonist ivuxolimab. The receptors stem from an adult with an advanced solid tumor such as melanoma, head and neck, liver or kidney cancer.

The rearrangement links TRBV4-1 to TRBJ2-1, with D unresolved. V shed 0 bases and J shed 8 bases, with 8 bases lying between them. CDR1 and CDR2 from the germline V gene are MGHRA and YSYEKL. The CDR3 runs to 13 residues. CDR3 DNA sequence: TGCGCCAGCAGCCAAGATAAACTCTATGAGCAGTTCTTC. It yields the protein CASSQDKLYEQFF.

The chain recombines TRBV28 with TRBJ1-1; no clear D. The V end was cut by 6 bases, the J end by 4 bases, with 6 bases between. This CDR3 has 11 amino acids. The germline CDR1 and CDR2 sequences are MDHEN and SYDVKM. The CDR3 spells CASSSITEAFF. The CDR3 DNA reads TGTGCCAGCAGCTCCATCACTGAAGCTTTCTTT.

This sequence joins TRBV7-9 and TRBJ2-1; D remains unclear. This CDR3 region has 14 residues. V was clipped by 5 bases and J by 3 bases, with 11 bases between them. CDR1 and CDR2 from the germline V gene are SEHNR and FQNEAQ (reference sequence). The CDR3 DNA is TGTGCCAGCAGCCAAGAGGACGGCTACAATGAGCAGTTCTTC. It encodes CASSQEDGYNEQFF.